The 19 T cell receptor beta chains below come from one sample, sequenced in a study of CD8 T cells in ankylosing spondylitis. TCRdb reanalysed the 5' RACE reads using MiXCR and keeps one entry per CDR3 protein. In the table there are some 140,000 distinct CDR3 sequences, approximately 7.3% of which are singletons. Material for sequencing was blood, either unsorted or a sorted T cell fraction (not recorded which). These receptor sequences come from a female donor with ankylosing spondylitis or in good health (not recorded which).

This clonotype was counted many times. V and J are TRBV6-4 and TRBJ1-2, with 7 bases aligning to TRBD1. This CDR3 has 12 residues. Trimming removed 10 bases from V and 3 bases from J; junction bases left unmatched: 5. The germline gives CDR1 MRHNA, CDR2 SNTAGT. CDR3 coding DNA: TGTGCCAAAGGGACAGCACACTATGGCTACACCTTC. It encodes CAKGTAHYGYTF.

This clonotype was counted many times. CDR3 sequence: CASSLDLAGGREFF. DNA of the CDR3: TGTGCCAGCAGCTTAGATCTAGCGGGGGGGCGAGAGTTCTTC. The chain uses TRBV7-8 and TRBJ2-1, with TRBD2 matching over 12 bases. Germline values: CDR1 SGHVS, CDR2 FQNEAQ. V dropped 1 base and J dropped 14; count of bases not matched to a gene: 6. The CDR3 consists of 14 residues.

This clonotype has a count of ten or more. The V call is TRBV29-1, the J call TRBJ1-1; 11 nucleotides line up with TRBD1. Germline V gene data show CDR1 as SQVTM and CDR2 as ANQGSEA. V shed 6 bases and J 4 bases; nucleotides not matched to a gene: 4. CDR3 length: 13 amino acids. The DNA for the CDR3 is TGCAGCGTGACGGGACAGGGGGTCACTGAAGCTTTCTTT. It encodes CSVTGQGVTEAFF. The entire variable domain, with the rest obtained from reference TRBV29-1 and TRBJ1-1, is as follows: SAVISQKPSRDICQRGTSLTIQCQVDSQVTMMFWYRQQPGQSLTLIATANQGSEATYESGFVIDKFPISRPNLTFSTLTVSNMSPEDSSIYLCSVTGQGVTEAFFGQGTRLTVV.

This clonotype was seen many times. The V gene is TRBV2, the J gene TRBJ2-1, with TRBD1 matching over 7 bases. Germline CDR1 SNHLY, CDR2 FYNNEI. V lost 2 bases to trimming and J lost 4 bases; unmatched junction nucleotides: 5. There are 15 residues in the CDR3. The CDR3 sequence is CASSETGAAYNEQFF. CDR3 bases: TGTGCCAGCAGTGAAACAGGGGCCGCATACAATGAGCAGTTCTTC.

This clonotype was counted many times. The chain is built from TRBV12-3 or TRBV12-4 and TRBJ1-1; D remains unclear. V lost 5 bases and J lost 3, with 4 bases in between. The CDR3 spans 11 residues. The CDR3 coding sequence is TGTGCCAGCAGTAAGTACACTGAAGCTTTCTTT. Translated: CASSKYTEAFF.

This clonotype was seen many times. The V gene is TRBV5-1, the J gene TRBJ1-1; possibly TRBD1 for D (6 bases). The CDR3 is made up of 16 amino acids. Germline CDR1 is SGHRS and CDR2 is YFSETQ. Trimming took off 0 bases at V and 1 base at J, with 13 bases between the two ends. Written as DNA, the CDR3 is TGCGCCAGCAGCTTGGCCGTGGGGGGCCAGAACACTGAAGCTTTCTTT. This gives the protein CASSLAVGGQNTEAFF.

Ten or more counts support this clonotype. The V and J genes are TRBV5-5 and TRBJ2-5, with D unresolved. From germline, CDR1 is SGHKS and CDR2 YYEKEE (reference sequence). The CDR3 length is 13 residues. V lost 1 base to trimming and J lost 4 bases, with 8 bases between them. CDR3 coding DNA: TGTGCCAGCAGCTTGACGGGTGGAGAGACCCAGTACTTC. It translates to CASSLTGGETQYF. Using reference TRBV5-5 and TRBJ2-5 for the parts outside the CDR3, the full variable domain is DAGVTQSPTHLIKTRGQQVTLRCSPISGHKSVSWYQQVLGQGPQFIFQYYEKEERGRGNFPDRFSARQFPNYSSELNVNALLLGDSALYLCASSLTGGETQYFGPGTRLLVL.

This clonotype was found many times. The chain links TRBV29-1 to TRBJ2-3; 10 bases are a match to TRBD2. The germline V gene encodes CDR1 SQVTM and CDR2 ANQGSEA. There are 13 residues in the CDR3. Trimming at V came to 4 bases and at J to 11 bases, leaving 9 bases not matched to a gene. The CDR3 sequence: CSVVWGSGGLQYF. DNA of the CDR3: TGCAGCGTTGTTTGGGGTAGCGGGGGGCTGCAGTATTTT.

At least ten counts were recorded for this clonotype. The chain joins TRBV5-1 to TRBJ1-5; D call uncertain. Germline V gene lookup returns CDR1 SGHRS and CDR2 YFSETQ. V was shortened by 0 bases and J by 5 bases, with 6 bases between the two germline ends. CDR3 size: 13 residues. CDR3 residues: CASSLDSYQPQHF. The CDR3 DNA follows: TGCGCCAGCAGCTTGGACAGTTATCAGCCCCAGCATTTT.

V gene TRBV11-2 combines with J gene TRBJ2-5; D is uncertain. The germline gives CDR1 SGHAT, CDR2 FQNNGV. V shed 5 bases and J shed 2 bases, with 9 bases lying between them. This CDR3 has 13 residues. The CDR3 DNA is TGTGCCAGCAGCCTCTTGCGGCAAGAGACCCAGTACTTC. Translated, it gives CASSLLRQETQYF.

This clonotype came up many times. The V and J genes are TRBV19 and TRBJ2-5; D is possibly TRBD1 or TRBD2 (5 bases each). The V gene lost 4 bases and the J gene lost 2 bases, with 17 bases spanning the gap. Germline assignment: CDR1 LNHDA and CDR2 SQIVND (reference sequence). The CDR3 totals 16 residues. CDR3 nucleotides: TGTGCCAGTAGTAACGAACTGACAGACTATCAAGAGACCCAGTACTTC. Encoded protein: CASSNELTDYQETQYF.

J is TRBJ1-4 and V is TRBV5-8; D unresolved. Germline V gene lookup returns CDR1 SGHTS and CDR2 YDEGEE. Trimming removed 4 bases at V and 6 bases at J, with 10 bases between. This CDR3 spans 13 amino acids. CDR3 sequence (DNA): TGTGCCAGCAGCCGCTTGTGGGATGAAAAACTGTTTTTT. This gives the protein CASSRLWDEKLFF.

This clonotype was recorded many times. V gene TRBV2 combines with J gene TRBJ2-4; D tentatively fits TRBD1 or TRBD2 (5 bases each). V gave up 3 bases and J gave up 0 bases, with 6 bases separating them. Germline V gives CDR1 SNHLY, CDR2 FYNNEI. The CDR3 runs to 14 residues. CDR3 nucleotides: TGTGCCAGCAGTGAGGGGGAAGCCAAAAACATTCAGTACTTC. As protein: CASSEGEAKNIQYF.

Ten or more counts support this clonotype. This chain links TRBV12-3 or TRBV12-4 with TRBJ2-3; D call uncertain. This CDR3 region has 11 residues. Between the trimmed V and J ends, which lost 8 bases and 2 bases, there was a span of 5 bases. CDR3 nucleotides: TGTGCCAGCGGGGACACAGATACGCAGTATTTT. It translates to CASGDTDTQYF.

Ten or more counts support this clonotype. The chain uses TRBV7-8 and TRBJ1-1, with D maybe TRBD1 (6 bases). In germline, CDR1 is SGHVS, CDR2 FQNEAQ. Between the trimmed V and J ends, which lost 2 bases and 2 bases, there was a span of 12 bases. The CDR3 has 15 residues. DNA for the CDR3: TGTGCCAGCAGCTTACATTTGGGGGGCAACACTGAAGCTTTCTTT. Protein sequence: CASSLHLGGNTEAFF.

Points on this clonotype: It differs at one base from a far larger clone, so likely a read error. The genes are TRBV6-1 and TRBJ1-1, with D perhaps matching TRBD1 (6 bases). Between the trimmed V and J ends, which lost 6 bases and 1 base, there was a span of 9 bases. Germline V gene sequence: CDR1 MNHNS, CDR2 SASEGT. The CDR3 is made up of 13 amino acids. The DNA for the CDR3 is TGTGCCAGCAGCGTGGGACAGAACACTGAAGCTTTCTTT. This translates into CASSVGQNTEAFF.

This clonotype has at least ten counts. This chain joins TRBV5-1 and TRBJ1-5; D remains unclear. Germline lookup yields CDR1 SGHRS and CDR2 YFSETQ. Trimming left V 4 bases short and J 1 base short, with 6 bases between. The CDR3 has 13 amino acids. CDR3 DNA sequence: TGCGCCAGCAGCCCGGCGAGCAATCAGCCCCAGCATTTT. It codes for CASSPASNQPQHF.

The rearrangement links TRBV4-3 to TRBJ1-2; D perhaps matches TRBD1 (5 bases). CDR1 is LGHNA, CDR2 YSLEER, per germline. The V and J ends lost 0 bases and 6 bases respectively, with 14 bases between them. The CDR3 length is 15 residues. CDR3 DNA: TGCGCCAGCAGCCAAGATCCTCAGGGTTGGGATGGCTACACCTTC. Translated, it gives CASSQDPQGWDGYTF.

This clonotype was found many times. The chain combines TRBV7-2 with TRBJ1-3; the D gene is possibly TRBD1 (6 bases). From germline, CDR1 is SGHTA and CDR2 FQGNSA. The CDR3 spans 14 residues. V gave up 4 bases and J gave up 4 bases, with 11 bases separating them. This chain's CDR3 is CASSSPGAGNTIYF. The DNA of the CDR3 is TGTGCCAGCAGCTCTCCAGGGGCAGGAAACACCATATATTTT.